Below, 24 T cell receptor beta chains from the same sample are listed, as sequenced in a study of cytomegalovirus exposure and HLA in healthy donors. PCR employed 60 Vbeta and 13 Jbeta primers. Some clones are missing from TCRdb's copy, which holds only in-frame ones; the method was immunoSEQ multiplex PCR. The sample lists about 230,000 clones, around four fifths seen once, with approximately 2.6% in the top ten. Sequenced input: PBMCs. Receptors were obtained from a woman aged 60 to 75 in good health and CMV-seropositive.

The chain carries TRBV6-1 and TRBJ1-5; D gene unclear. From germline, CDR1 is MNHNS and CDR2 SASEGT. The V gene lost 8 bases and the J gene lost 4 bases, with 9 bases spanning the gap. The CDR3 length is 12 residues. The CDR3: CASGDPNQPQHF. In nucleotides, the CDR3 is TGTGCCAGCGGAGACCCTAATCAGCCCCAGCATTTT.

V usage is TRBV18 and J usage is TRBJ2-2; D not certain. The CDR3 is made up of 13 amino acids. The V end was cut by 0 bases, the J end by 5 bases, with 4 bases between. The germline gives CDR1 KGHSH, CDR2 LQKENI. Written as DNA, the CDR3 is TGTGCCAGCTCACCACCAATAACCGGGGAGCTGTTTTTT. This gives the protein CASSPPITGELFF.

The genes are TRBV5-1 and TRBJ2-1; tentatively, D is TRBD2 (5 bases). CDR3 length: 14 amino acids. The germline gives CDR1 SGHRS, CDR2 YFSETQ. The germline V and J ends were trimmed by 4 bases and 9 bases, with 17 bases remaining between them. In nucleotides, the CDR3 is TGCGCCAGCAGCCCTCCGCGGGCCTTCGGTGAGCAGTTCTTC. Its protein is CASSPPRAFGEQFF.

This rearrangement joins TRBV5-1 to TRBJ2-7, with 7 nucleotides matching TRBD2. Germline assignment: CDR1 SGHRS and CDR2 YFSETQ. Unmatched junction bases numbered 13, after V lost 9 bases and J lost 1 base. CDR3 length: 15 amino acids. DNA of the CDR3: TGCGCCACCAGTGTAACGGCGGGGGATTCCTACGAGCAGTACTTC. This encodes CATSVTAGDSYEQYF.

The rearrangement links TRBV21-1 to TRBJ1-2; the table gives TRBD1 as D, unverified against the DNA. TRBV21-1 is an annotated pseudogene. This CDR3 contains 14 residues. The CDR3 DNA reads as TGTGCCAGCAGCGGTGGGATCACAGGGTATGGCTACACCTTC. This gives the protein CASSGGITGYGYTF.

This clone occurred a few times. The gene calls are TRBV4-1 and TRBJ2-5; 9 positions agree with TRBD1. CDR1 MGHRA and CDR2 YSYEKL come from the germline V gene. The CDR3 runs 16 residues. Trimming removed 2 bases from V and 7 bases from J; junction bases left unmatched: 11. CDR3: CASSQRDRAEQVTQYF. The CDR3 DNA sequence: TGCGCCAGCAGCCAAAGGGACAGGGCCGAGCAGGTGACCCAGTACTTC.

Only a few counts were recorded for this clone. The rearrangement uses TRBV11-2 and TRBJ1-3; D call uncertain. CDR1 is SGHAT, CDR2 FQNNGV, per germline. Deletions cut 1 base from V and 5 bases from J, with 9 bases between. The CDR3 runs 14 residues. This chain's CDR3 is CASSLGPNRNTIYF. The CDR3 DNA follows: TGTGCCAGCAGCTTAGGGCCCAACAGAAACACCATATATTTT.

The genes are TRBV5-1 and TRBJ1-1, with D maybe TRBD1 (6 bases). CDR1 and CDR2 (germline): SGHRS, YFSETQ. Trimming removed 6 bases at V and 0 bases at J, with 15 bases between. The CDR3 has 15 residues. CDR3 region: CASTLQGRMNTEAFF. CDR3 nucleotide sequence: TGCGCCAGCACCTTACAGGGTAGGATGAACACTGAAGCTTTCTTT.

This clone has more than one count but fewer than ten. CDR3 residues: CASSNRGLYEQYF. The CDR3 DNA sequence: TGTGCCAGCAGTAACAGGGGGCTCTACGAGCAGTACTTC. The chain carries TRBV6-6 and TRBJ2-7, with TRBD1 matching 9 bases. The CDR3 spans 13 residues. J gave up 3 bases and V 5 bases, and 2 bases lay outside the gene matches. Germline loops: CDR1 MNHNY, CDR2 SVGAGI (reference sequence).

The chain is built from TRBV5-4 and TRBJ2-7; 8 nucleotides line up with TRBD2. This CDR3 comprises 16 residues. Germline V gives CDR1 SGHNT, CDR2 YYREEE (reference sequence). V shed 0 bases and J 2 bases; nucleotides not matched to a gene: 7. In DNA form, the CDR3 reads TGTGCCAGCAGCTTGGCCCACGGGAGGGGGACCTACGAGCAGTACTTC. Translated, it gives CASSLAHGRGTYEQYF.

The rearrangement uses TRBV5-1 and TRBJ2-1; unclear D gene. V was pared by 2 bases and J by 0 bases, with 6 bases between. The CDR3 has 14 amino acids. Germline assignment: CDR1 SGHRS and CDR2 YFSETQ. CDR3 amino acids: CASSFDSSYNEQFF. Here the CDR3 DNA reads TGCGCCAGCAGCTTTGATAGCTCCTACAATGAGCAGTTCTTC. Full variable domain (outside the CDR3, taken from reference TRBV5-1 and TRBJ2-1): KAGVTQTPRYLIKTRGQQVTLSCSPISGHRSVSWYQQTPGQGLQFLFEYFSETQRNKGNFPGRFSGRQFSNSRSEMNVSTLELGDSALYLCASSFDSSYNEQFFGPGTRLTVL.

The genes are TRBV2 and TRBJ1-2; TRBD1 might be the D (6 bases). Trimming removed 8 bases from V and 2 bases from J, with 18 bases in between. There are 15 residues in the CDR3. From germline, CDR1 is SNHLY and CDR2 FYNNEI. The CDR3 reads CASVGGQIANYGYTF. CDR3 in DNA: TGTGCCAGCGTCGGGGGGCAGATCGCCAACTATGGCTACACCTTC.

This clone showed up just once. The CDR3 reads CSVAGGPGTDTQYF. CDR3 bases: TGCAGCGTTGCGGGGGGGCCTGGCACAGATACGCAGTATTTT. This rearrangement joins TRBV29-1 to TRBJ2-3, with 8 bases matching TRBD2. Trimming cost V 4 bases and J 1 base; bases outside gene matches: 4. This CDR3 has 14 amino acids. In germline, CDR1 is SQVTM, CDR2 ANQGSEA.

The gene calls are TRBV7-8 and TRBJ2-1; 9 nucleotides agree with TRBD1. CDR1 and CDR2 from the germline V gene are SGHVS and FQNEAQ. Trimming at V came to 5 bases and at J to 6 bases, leaving 11 bases not matched to a gene. The CDR3 length is 16 residues. The CDR3, as DNA: TGTGCCAGCAGCCTACACCTGAACAGGGGGCGCAATGAGCAGTTCTTC. It encodes CASSLHLNRGRNEQFF. The full variable domain, completed using reference TRBV7-8 and TRBJ2-1, is GAGVSQSPRYKVAKRGQDVALRCDPISGHVSLFWYQQALGQGPEFLTYFQNEAQLDKSGLPSDRFFAERPEGSVSTLKIQRTQQEDSAVYLCASSLHLNRGRNEQFFGPGTRLTVL.

As to this clone: The junction does not match germline at one end; this may be a read error. This sequence joins TRBV2 and TRBJ2-1; perhaps TRBD1 as D (6 bases). The CDR3 covers 14 residues. Germline lookup yields CDR1 SNHLY and CDR2 FYNNEI. The CDR3 is CASSEEAGASFRVF. Here the CDR3 DNA reads TGTGCCAGCAGTGAAGAGGCAGGGGCTTCATTTAGGGTCTTC.

This clone was recorded a few times. The CDR3 sequence is CASSSRGPSSYEQYF. As DNA, the CDR3 is TGTGCCAGCAGCTCCCGCGGCCCCTCATCCTACGAGCAGTACTTC. The rearrangement links TRBV7-3 to TRBJ2-7; D remains unclear. V was cut by 4 bases and J by 1 base, with 14 bases left in between. The CDR3 is 15 residues long. The germline V gene has CDR1 SGHTA and CDR2 FQGTGA.

This chain joins TRBV9 and TRBJ1-2; 12 bases align to TRBD1. V lost 6 bases to trimming and J lost 8 bases; unmatched junction nucleotides: 11. Germline values: CDR1 SGDLS, CDR2 YYNGEE. The CDR3 totals 15 residues. CDR3 loop: CASTRRDRGLEGYTF. DNA for the CDR3: TGTGCCAGCACCCGGAGGGACAGGGGGCTCGAAGGCTACACCTTC.

The chain joins TRBV19 to TRBJ1-2; D gene ambiguous. Trimming cost V 11 bases and J 3 bases, with 19 bases left between them. Germline values: CDR1 LNHDA, CDR2 SQIVND (reference sequence). The CDR3 length is 14 residues. As DNA, the CDR3 is TGTGCCCCCGTATGCGGGCATTCAGACTATGGCTACACCTTC. Protein sequence: CAPVCGHSDYGYTF.

The gene calls are TRBV5-1 and TRBJ2-1; TRBD1 agrees at 11 bases. Germline V gene data show CDR1 as SGHRS and CDR2 as YFSETQ. V lost 4 bases and J lost 4; bases outside the gene matches: 7. CDR3 size: 16 residues. In nucleotides, the CDR3 is TGCGCCAGCAGCAGGAGCGGGACAGGGGGTTACAATGAGCAGTTCTTC. It translates to CASSRSGTGGYNEQFF.

The chain combines TRBV7-6 with TRBJ1-2; D perhaps matches TRBD1 (5 bases). CDR1 is SGHVS, CDR2 FNYEAQ, per germline. The V and J ends lost 2 bases and 8 bases respectively, with 12 bases between them. There are 13 residues in the CDR3. This chain's CDR3 is CASSLSGVGGYTF. The CDR3 DNA reads as TGTGCCAGCAGCTTATCGGGGGTGGGAGGCTACACCTTC.

The chain joins TRBV5-1 to TRBJ2-3; TRBD1 aligns across 9 bases. Germline assignment: CDR1 SGHRS and CDR2 YFSETQ. V gave up 4 bases and J gave up 6 bases; unmatched junction bases: 12. The CDR3 has 16 amino acids. The CDR3 loop reads CASSQNPGTGPDTQYF. CDR3 in DNA: TGCGCCAGCAGCCAGAACCCCGGGACAGGGCCCGATACGCAGTATTTT. Complete variable domain (other parts from reference TRBV5-1 and TRBJ2-3): KAGVTQTPRYLIKTRGQQVTLSCSPISGHRSVSWYQQTPGQGLQFLFEYFSETQRNKGNFPGRFSGRQFSNSRSEMNVSTLELGDSALYLCASSQNPGTGPDTQYFGPGTRLTVL.

V is TRBV5-6 and J is TRBJ1-2; D gene ambiguous. The CDR3 length is 13 residues. V was trimmed by 3 bases and J by 4 bases, leaving 10 bases between them. Germline V lookup: CDR1 SGHDT, CDR2 YYEEEE. The CDR3 DNA sequence: TGTGCCAGCAGCTCTTCTCAAGCCTATGGCTACACCTTC. It codes for CASSSSQAYGYTF.

The gene calls are TRBV5-1 and TRBJ2-5, with D hard to call. V shed 4 bases and J shed 2 bases, with 9 bases lying between them. The CDR3 is made up of 13 amino acids. CDR1 and CDR2 from the germline V gene are SGHRS and YFSETQ. CDR3 sequence: CASSRLIQETQYF. The CDR3 nucleotides are TGCGCCAGCAGCCGACTGATTCAAGAGACCCAGTACTTC.

The chain is built from TRBV5-1 and TRBJ2-3; 7 nucleotides agree with TRBD2. The CDR3 has 15 amino acids. V lost 5 bases, J lost 10 bases, and 16 bases stayed unmatched. Germline V CDR1 and CDR2: SGHRS, YFSETQ. The CDR3 sequence: CASRRGPAGPGAQYF. CDR3 DNA: TGCGCCAGCAGGCGAGGCCCAGCGGGGCCGGGGGCGCAGTATTTT.